This paragraph covers one T cell receptor (beta chain) sequence. Antigen unknown. A sample-barcoded 5' primer and a J-beta primer mix were used in a second PCR of about 6 to 11 cycles. Per-sample output comprised a minimum of 3 million paired-end reads containing CDR3. TCRdb processed the 5' RACE reads anew with MiXCR; each CDR3 protein has one entry. The sample yields 1.5 million to 2 million distinct CDR3 sequences, 40% to 55% seen once. This specimen belongs to a study of blood T cells in healthy people across ages. There were healthy Caucasian individuals from Russia, aged about 6 to 100, serving as donors. Overall study results and limits: Observed TCR beta diversity per million T cells went down as age went up. This fall followed a roughly linear course with age. There was a strong correlation between TCR beta diversity and naive T cell percentage.

The junction had 8 bases not matched to a gene; V was cut back by 7 bases and J by 6 bases. Germline V CDR1 and CDR2: DFQATT, SNEGSKA (reference sequence). CDR3 length equals 14 residues. Sequencing used blood. The receptor was isolated from a middle-aged woman in good health. The chain joins TRBV20-1 to TRBJ2-1, with 11 positions matching TRBD2. DNA of the CDR3: TGCAGTGGTAGCGGGGGGGCCTGGATCAATGAGCAGTTCTTC. Its translation: CSGSGGAWINEQFF.